The 22 T cell receptor beta chains below were found in one sample sequenced in a study of blood T cell repertoires in COVID-19. Clones were sequenced by immunoSEQ multiplex PCR, and TCRdb holds only the in-frame ones, with some missing. Among 90,000 or so clones listed, approximately 88% were seen once. The sequencing input was peripheral blood. The receptors shown here come from a woman in her seventies with acute or convalescent COVID-19.

This chain's CDR3 is CASSSRGLTGELFF. The CDR3 region has the DNA TGTGCCAGTAGTAGCAGGGGGCTCACCGGGGAGCTGTTTTTT. The chain is built from TRBV19 and TRBJ2-2; 8 nucleotides align to TRBD1. The CDR3 extends over 14 amino acids. V trimming: 4 bases; J trimming: 4 bases; junction bases outside the gene matches: 2. Germline V gives CDR1 LNHDA, CDR2 SQIVND (reference sequence).

This clone was observed once. The chain joins TRBV29-1 to TRBJ1-3; D gene ambiguous. This CDR3 comprises 13 residues. Germline lookup yields CDR1 SQVTM and CDR2 ANQGSEA. The ends were cut back, 0 bases at V and 0 bases at J, with 3 bases in the middle. CDR3 residues: CSVEEYSGNTIYF. CDR3 sequence (DNA): TGCAGCGTTGAAGAGTACTCTGGAAACACCATATATTTT.

The chain uses TRBV28 and TRBJ1-2, with D unresolved. V was cut by 2 bases and J by 1 base, with 8 bases left in between. Looked up from germline, CDR1 is MDHEN and CDR2 is SYDVKM. The CDR3 is made up of 14 amino acids. The CDR3 DNA is TGTGCCAGCAGTTTACTGACGGGTAACTATGGCTACACCTTC. It codes for CASSLLTGNYGYTF.

The chain carries TRBV30 and TRBJ1-3; D is undetermined. Trimming pared 0 bases from V and 3 bases from J, leaving 3 bases between. Germline V gives CDR1 GTSNPN, CDR2 SVGIG (reference sequence). The CDR3 length is 12 residues. CDR3 DNA: TGTGCCTGGAGTGTACTTGGAAACACCATATATTTT. Encoded protein: CAWSVLGNTIYF.

The V gene is TRBV5-1, the J gene TRBJ1-5, with 10 nucleotides matching TRBD1. J gave up 6 bases and V 4 bases, and 10 bases lay outside the gene matches. The CDR3 is 16 amino acids. Germline CDR1 is SGHRS and CDR2 is YFSETQ. CDR3 in DNA: TGCGCCAGCAGCACCGGAACGACAGGGGGCGGTCAGCCCCAGCATTTT. Amino acid sequence: CASSTGTTGGGQPQHF.

V is TRBV23-1 and J is TRBJ2-1; maybe TRBD2 (5 bases). TRBV23-1 is sorted into the ORF group, with uncertain function. The V end was cut by 0 bases, the J end by 0 bases, with 9 bases between. The CDR3 covers 16 residues. CDR3 sequence: CASSQSPDCSYNEQFF. CDR3 DNA: TGCGCCAGCAGTCAATCCCCGGACTGCTCCTACAATGAGCAGTTCTTC.

V gene TRBV18 combines with J gene TRBJ2-1; 8 bases match TRBD2. Germline V gene lookup returns CDR1 KGHSH and CDR2 LQKENI. V shed 7 bases, J shed 0 bases, and the junction held 11 bases outside the gene matches. The CDR3 consists of 17 residues. In nucleotides, the CDR3 is TGTGCCAGCTACCCCGGACTAGCTGCTAGCTCCTACAATGAGCAGTTCTTC. This encodes CASYPGLAASSYNEQFF.

The V and J genes are TRBV11-2 and TRBJ1-1; D gene uncertain. V dropped 5 bases and J dropped 4 bases, with 14 bases sitting between them. There are 14 residues in the CDR3. CDR1 is SGHAT, CDR2 FQNNGV, per germline. The CDR3 sequence: CASSPARRGTEAFF. The CDR3 coding sequence is TGTGCCAGCAGCCCCGCCCGGCGCGGCACTGAAGCTTTCTTT.

This clone has just one count. The chain joins TRBV7-8 to TRBJ1-2, with TRBD1 as a possible D gene (5 bases). Germline CDR1 and CDR2: SGHVS and FQNEAQ. Between the trimmed V and J ends, which lost 1 base and 6 bases, there was a span of 9 bases. The CDR3 totals 13 residues. CDR3 sequence reads: CASSLGGGDGYTF. For the CDR3, the DNA is TGTGCCAGCAGCTTAGGTGGGGGGGATGGCTACACCTTC.

The chain has TRBV7-2 and TRBJ2-5, with 10 bases matching TRBD2. With V trimmed by 5 bases and J by 5 bases, 11 bases remained unmatched. The germline gives CDR1 SGHTA, CDR2 FQGNSA. CDR3 size: 16 residues. The CDR3 nucleotides are TGTGCCAGCAGCCCAGAGAAGGGACTAGCGTGGGAGACCCAGTACTTC. Its translation is CASSPEKGLAWETQYF.

This chain joins TRBV5-1 and TRBJ1-3; 7 bases match TRBD1. J lost 0 bases, V lost 3 bases, and 9 bases had no gene match. This CDR3 has 17 amino acids. In germline, CDR1 is SGHRS, CDR2 YFSETQ. CDR3 sequence: CASSSSGTVSSGNTIYF. For the CDR3, the DNA is TGCGCCAGCAGCTCTTCCGGGACAGTAAGCTCTGGAAACACCATATATTTT.

This chain links TRBV20-1 with TRBJ1-1; a possible D gene is TRBD1 (6 bases). With 3 bases removed from V and 5 bases from J, the gap between germline ends came to 13 bases. CDR1 is DFQATT and CDR2 is SNEGSKA in the germline V gene (reference sequence). The CDR3 spans 13 residues. This chain's CDR3 is CSASRGAWTEAFF. The DNA of the CDR3 is TGCAGTGCTAGTCGGGGGGCTTGGACTGAAGCTTTCTTT.

This clone came up once. This chain connects TRBV27 to TRBJ1-2; D gene uncertain. This CDR3 has 13 residues. The germline V gene encodes CDR1 MNHEY and CDR2 SMNVEV (reference sequence). The germline V and J ends were trimmed by 6 bases and 4 bases, with 12 bases remaining between them. This chain's CDR3 is CASRSMSRYGYTF. The CDR3 coding sequence is TGTGCCAGCAGGTCGATGAGCCGCTATGGCTACACCTTC.

The chain links TRBV7-8 to TRBJ1-1; D might be TRBD1 (6 bases). V was clipped by 5 bases and J by 1 base, with 17 bases between them. Germline assignment: CDR1 SGHVS and CDR2 FQNEAQ. The CDR3 contains 16 residues. The CDR3 DNA reads TGTGCCAGCAGCCGGATTAAACAGGGTAGGAACACTGAAGCTTTCTTT. It is translated as CASSRIKQGRNTEAFF.

The CDR3 here is CATSDSGQGGRKTQYF. The CDR3 DNA sequence: TGTGCCACCAGTGATTCCGGACAGGGCGGTCGGAAGACCCAGTACTTC. This chain joins TRBV24-1 and TRBJ2-5; 8 bases are a match to TRBD1. The J segment lost 6 bases and the V segment lost 2 bases, leaving 10 bases of the junction unmatched. The CDR3 has 16 amino acids. The germline CDR1 and CDR2 sequences are KGHDR and SFDVKD.

The rearrangement joins TRBV21-1 to TRBJ1-5; TRBD1, the table's D call, was not compared with the DNA. TRBV21-1 is an annotated pseudogene. The CDR3 length is 14 residues. CDR3 DNA sequence: TGTGCCAGCCCTACAGGGCCGAGGGATCAGCCCCAGCATTTT. It yields the protein CASPTGPRDQPQHF.

The chain carries TRBV11-2 and TRBJ2-1, with TRBD2 identical over 12 bases. This CDR3 is 16 amino acids long. From germline, CDR1 is SGHAT and CDR2 FQNNGV. The trim removed 1 base at V and 9 bases at J, leaving 7 bases unmatched. The CDR3 DNA sequence: TGTGCCAGCAGCTTAGGACTAGCGGGAGTGGCGAGTGAGCAGTTCTTC. It codes for CASSLGLAGVASEQFF. Drawing the rest from reference TRBV11-2 and TRBJ2-1, the complete variable domain is EAGVAQSPRYKIIEKRQSVAFWCNPISGHATLYWYQQILGQGPKLLIQFQNNGVVDDSQLPKDRFSAERLKGVDSTLKIQPAKLEDSAVYLCASSLGLAGVASEQFFGPGTRLTVL.

The rearrangement uses TRBV5-4 and TRBJ1-4; 10 positions match TRBD1. The CDR3 runs 15 residues. V lost 3 bases, J lost 8 bases, and 7 bases stayed unmatched. Germline loops: CDR1 SGHNT, CDR2 YYREEE (reference sequence). CDR3 DNA: TGTGCCAGCAGCTCAAGACAGGGGGCGAGGGAAAAACTGTTTTTT. It is translated as CASSSRQGAREKLFF.

The chain has TRBV4-1 and TRBJ2-7; perhaps TRBD2 as D (5 bases). V gave up 0 bases and J gave up 6 bases, with 6 bases separating them. CDR1 and CDR2 from the germline V gene are MGHRA and YSYEKL. The CDR3 has 12 residues. The CDR3 sequence: CASSQEGGEQYF. Written as DNA, the CDR3 is TGCGCCAGCAGCCAAGAAGGAGGCGAGCAGTACTTC.

The chain uses TRBV15 and TRBJ1-3, with D perhaps matching TRBD1 (6 bases). CDR1 and CDR2 (germline): LNHNV, YYDKDF (reference sequence). The length of the CDR3 is 16 residues. V was shortened by 5 bases and J by 2 bases, with 16 bases between the two germline ends. CDR3 residues: CATSLQGEGAGNTIYF. For the CDR3, the DNA is TGTGCCACCAGCCTACAGGGCGAAGGGGCTGGAAACACCATATATTTT.

CDR3 DNA: TGTGCCAGCAGCCCCGGACTTCTCCTGAACACTGAAGCTTTCTTT. As protein: CASSPGLLLNTEAFF. The V gene is TRBV6-5, the J gene TRBJ1-1; D is uncertain. Looked up from germline, CDR1 is MNHEY and CDR2 is SVGAGI. Trimming left V 6 bases short and J 0 bases short, with 14 bases between. CDR3 length: 15 amino acids.

The V call is TRBV5-6, the J call TRBJ1-3; TRBD1 might be the D (6 bases). This CDR3 contains 16 residues. Germline CDR1 SGHDT, CDR2 YYEEEE. V lost 1 base and J 3 bases, leaving 14 bases between the germline ends. DNA of the CDR3: TGTGCCAGCAGCTTGTTTACAGGGCTCGGTGGAAACACCATATATTTT. Translating gives CASSLFTGLGGNTIYF.